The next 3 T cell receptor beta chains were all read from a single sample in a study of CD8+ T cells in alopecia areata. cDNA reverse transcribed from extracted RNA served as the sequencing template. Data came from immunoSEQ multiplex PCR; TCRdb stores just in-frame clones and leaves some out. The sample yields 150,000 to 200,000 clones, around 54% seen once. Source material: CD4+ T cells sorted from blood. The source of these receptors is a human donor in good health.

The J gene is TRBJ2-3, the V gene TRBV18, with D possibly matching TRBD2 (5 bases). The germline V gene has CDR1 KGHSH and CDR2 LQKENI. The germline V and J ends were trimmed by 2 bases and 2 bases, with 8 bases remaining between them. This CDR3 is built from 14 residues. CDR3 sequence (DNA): TGTGCCAGCTCACCAAAAGCGGTCACAGATACGCAGTATTTT. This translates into CASSPKAVTDTQYF.

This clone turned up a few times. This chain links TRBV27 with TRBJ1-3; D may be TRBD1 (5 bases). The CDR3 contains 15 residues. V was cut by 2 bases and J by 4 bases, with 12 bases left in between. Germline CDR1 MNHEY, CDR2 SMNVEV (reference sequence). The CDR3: CASSLGPGNGNTIYF. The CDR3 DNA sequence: TGTGCCAGCAGTTTAGGACCAGGGAACGGAAACACCATATATTTT.

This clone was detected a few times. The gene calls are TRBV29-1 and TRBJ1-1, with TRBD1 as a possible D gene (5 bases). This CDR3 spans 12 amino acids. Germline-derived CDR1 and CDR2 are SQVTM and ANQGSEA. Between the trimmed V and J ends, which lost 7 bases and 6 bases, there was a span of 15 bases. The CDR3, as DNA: TGCAGCGCGGGACGGGAAACCCCTGAAGCTTTCTTT. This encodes CSAGRETPEAFF.